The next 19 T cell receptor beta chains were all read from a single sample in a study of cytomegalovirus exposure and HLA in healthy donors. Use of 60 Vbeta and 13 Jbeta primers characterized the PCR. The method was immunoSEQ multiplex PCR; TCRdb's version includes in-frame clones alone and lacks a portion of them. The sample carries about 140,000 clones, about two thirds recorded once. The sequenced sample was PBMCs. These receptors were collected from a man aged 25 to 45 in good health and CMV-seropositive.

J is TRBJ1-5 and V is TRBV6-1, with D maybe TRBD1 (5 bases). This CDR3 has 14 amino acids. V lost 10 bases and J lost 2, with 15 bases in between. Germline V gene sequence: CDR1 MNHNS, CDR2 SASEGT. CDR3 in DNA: TGTGCCACTCTATGGGGCGACGGCAATCAGCCCCAGCATTTT. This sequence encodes CATLWGDGNQPQHF.

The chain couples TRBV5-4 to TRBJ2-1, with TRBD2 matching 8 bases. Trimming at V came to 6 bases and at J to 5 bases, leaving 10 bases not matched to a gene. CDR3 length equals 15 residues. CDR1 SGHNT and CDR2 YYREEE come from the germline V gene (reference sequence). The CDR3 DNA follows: TGTGCCAGCACTTCGGGACTAGGGTTTAACAATGAGCAGTTCTTC. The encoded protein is CASTSGLGFNNEQFF.

In DNA, the CDR3 is TGTGCCAGCAGTTTTCTACCGGGACAGGTTTTAGCTGGCTACACCTTC. Translated, it gives CASSFLPGQVLAGYTF. V usage is TRBV2 and J usage is TRBJ1-2, with 8 bases fitting TRBD1. The junction had 15 bases not matched to a gene; V was cut back by 5 bases and J by 7 bases. CDR1 and CDR2 from the germline V gene are SNHLY and FYNNEI. This CDR3 is built from 16 residues.

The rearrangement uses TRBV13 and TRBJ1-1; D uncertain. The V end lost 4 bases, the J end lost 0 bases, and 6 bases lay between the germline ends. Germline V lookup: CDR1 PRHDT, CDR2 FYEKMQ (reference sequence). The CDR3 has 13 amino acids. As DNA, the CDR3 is TGTGCCAGCAGCTCAACACTGAACACTGAAGCTTTCTTT. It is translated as CASSSTLNTEAFF.

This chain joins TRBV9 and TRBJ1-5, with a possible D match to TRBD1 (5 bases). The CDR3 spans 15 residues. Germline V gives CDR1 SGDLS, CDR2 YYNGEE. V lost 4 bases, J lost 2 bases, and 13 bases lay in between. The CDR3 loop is CASSPRWGGNQPQHF. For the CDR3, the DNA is TGTGCCAGCAGCCCTAGATGGGGCGGCAATCAGCCCCAGCATTTT.

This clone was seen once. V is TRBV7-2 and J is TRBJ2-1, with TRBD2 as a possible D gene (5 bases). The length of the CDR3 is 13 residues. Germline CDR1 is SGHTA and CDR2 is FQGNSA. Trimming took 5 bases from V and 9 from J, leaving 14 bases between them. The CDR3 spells CASSSRLASEQFF. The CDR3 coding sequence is TGTGCCAGCAGCAGCCGCCTAGCATCTGAGCAGTTCTTC.

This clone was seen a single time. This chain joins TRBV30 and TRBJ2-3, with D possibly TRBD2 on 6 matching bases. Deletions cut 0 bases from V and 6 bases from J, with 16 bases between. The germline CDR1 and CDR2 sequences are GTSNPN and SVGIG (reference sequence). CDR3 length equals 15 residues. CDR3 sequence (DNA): TGTGCCTGGAGTGTACCTGGGGGGTTATTTGATACGCAGTATTTT. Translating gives CAWSVPGGLFDTQYF.

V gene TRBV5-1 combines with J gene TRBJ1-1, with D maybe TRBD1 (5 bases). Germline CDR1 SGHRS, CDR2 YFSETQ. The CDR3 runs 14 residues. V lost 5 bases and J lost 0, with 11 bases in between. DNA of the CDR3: TGCGCCAGCAGTCGGGGGTCCATGAACACTGAAGCTTTCTTT. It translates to CASSRGSMNTEAFF.

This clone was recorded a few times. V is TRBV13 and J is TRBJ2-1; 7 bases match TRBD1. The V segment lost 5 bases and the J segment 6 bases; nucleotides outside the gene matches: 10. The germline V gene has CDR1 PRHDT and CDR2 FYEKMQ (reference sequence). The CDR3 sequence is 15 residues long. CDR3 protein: CASSATGFRGNEQFF. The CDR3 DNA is TGTGCCAGCAGCGCGACAGGGTTTCGTGGCAATGAGCAGTTCTTC. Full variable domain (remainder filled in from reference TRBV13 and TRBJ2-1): AAGVIQSPRHLIKEKRETATLKCYPIPRHDTVYWYQQGPGQDPQFLISFYEKMQSDKGSIPDRFSAQQFSDYHSELNMSSLELGDSALYFCASSATGFRGNEQFFGPGTRLTVL.

The CDR3 sequence: CASSESRKDEQFF. The CDR3 DNA reads as TGCGCCAGCAGTGAGTCCAGGAAGGATGAGCAGTTCTTC. The chain links TRBV10-1 to TRBJ2-1; D is undetermined. Germline CDR1 reads WNHNN; CDR2 reads SYGVQD (reference sequence). This CDR3 comprises 13 residues. The V gene lost 0 bases and the J gene lost 8 bases, with 8 bases spanning the gap.

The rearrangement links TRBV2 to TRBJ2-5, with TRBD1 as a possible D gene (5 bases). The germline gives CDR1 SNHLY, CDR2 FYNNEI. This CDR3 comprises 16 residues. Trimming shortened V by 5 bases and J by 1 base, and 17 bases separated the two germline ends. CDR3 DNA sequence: TGTGCCAGCAGTCCCCGCCTACAGGAAATCCAAGAGACCCAGTACTTC. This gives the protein CASSPRLQEIQETQYF. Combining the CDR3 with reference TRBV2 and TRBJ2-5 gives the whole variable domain EPEVTQTPSHQVTQMGQEVILRCVPISNHLYFYWYRQILGQKVEFLVSFYNNEISEKSEIFDDQFSVERPDGSNFTLKIRSTKLEDSAMYFCASSPRLQEIQETQYFGPGTRLLVL.

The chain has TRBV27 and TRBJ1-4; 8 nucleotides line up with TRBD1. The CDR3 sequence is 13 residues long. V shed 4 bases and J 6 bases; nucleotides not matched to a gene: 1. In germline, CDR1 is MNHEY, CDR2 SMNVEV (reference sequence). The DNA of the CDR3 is TGTGCCAGCAGTTGGACAGGGTATGAAAAACTGTTTTTT. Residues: CASSWTGYEKLFF. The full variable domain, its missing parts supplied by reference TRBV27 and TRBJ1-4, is EAQVTQNPRYLITVTGKKLTVTCSQNMNHEYMSWYRQDPGLGLRQIYYSMNVEVTDKGDVPEGYKVSRKEKRNFPLILESPSPNQTSLYFCASSWTGYEKLFFGSGTQLSVL.

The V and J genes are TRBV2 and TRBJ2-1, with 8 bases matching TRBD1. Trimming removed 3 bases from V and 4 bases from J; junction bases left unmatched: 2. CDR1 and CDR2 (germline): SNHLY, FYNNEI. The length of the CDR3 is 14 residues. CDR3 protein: CASSEQGAYNEQFF. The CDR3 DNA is TGTGCCAGCAGTGAGCAGGGGGCATACAATGAGCAGTTCTTC.

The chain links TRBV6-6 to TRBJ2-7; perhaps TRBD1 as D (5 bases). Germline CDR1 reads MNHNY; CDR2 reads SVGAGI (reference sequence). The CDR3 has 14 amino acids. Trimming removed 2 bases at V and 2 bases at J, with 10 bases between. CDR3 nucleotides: TGTGCCAGCAGTTACCAGGACAAGGCCTACGAGCAGTACTTC. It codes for CASSYQDKAYEQYF.

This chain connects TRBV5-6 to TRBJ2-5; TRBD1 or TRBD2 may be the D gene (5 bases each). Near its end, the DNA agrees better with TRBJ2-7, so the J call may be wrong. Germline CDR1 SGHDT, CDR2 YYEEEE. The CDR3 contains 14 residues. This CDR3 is CASSLGRLAYEQYF. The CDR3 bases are TGTGCCAGCAGCCTGGGACGGCTAGCCTACGAGCAGTACTTC.

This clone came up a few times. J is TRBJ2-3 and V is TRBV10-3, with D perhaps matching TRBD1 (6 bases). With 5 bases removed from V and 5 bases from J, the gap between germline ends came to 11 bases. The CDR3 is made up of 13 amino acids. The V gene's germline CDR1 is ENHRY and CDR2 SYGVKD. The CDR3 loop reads CAISQGKGDTQYF. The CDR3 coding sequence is TGTGCCATCAGTCAGGGGAAGGGAGATACGCAGTATTTT.

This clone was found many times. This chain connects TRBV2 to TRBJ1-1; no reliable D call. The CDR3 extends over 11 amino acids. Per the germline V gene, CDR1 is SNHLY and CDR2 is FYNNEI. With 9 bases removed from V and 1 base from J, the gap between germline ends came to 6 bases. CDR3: CARARNTEAFF. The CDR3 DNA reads TGTGCCAGGGCACGGAACACTGAAGCTTTCTTT.

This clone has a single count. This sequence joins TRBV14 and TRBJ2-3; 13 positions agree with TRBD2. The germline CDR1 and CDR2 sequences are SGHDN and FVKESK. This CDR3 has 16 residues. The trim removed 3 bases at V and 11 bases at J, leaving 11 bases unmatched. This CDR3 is CASSHSRTSGSMGQYF. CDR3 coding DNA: TGTGCCAGCAGCCACTCCCGGACTAGCGGGAGTATGGGGCAGTATTTT. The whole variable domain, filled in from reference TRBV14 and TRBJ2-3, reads EAGVTQFPSHSVIEKGQTVTLRCDPISGHDNLYWYRRVMGKEIKFLLHFVKESKQDESGMPNNRFLAERTGGTYSTLKVQPAELEDSGVYFCASSHSRTSGSMGQYFGPGTRLTVL.

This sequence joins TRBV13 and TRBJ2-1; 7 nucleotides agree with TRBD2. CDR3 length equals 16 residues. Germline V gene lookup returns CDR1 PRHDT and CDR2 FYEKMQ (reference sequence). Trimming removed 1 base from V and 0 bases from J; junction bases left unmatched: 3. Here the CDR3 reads CASSLDGRRSYNEQFF. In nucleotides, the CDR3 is TGTGCCAGCAGCTTAGACGGGAGGCGCTCCTACAATGAGCAGTTCTTC.